The TCR beta chain under discussion was sequenced for a study of blood T cells in healthy people across ages. Whole-study findings and limits: Bulk PBMC profiling left naive and antigen-experienced comparisons inconclusive.

This clonotype has just a few counts. Its antigen is unknown. The use of a sample-barcoded 5' primer and a J-beta primer mix characterized a second PCR of about 6 to 11 cycles. Through a template-switch adaptor with 12 random nucleotides, each cDNA molecule received a tag. Via MiXCR, TCRdb re-called the 5' RACE reads, giving one row per CDR3 protein. This sample yields 750,000 to 950,000 distinct CDR3 sequences, of which roughly 24% are seen a single time; around 3% belongs to the top ten. Trimming left V 0 bases short and J 6 bases short, with 13 bases between. Germline CDR1 SGHRS, CDR2 YFSETQ. This CDR3 contains 14 residues. The sample also formed part of further work on T cells of mothers and their children. In that study: Per child, about 2.8 million TCR beta CDR3 reads were obtained, against over 10 million per mother.

The J gene is TRBJ2-7, the V gene TRBV5-1, with D uncertain. The specimen was blood. The clonotype originates from a boy aged 5-17 years in good health. In DNA, the CDR3 is TGCGCCAGCAGCTTGGCTGTCTCAGATCTCGAGCAGTACTTC. It translates to CASSLAVSDLEQYF.